A single sample is the source of the 2 T cell receptor beta chains below, sequenced in a study of T cell repertoires in cytomegalovirus infection. TCRdb reanalysed the reads using MiXCR and keeps one entry per CDR3 protein. The sample records tens of thousands of distinct CDR3 sequences, roughly 40% being singletons. Their antigens remain unidentified. The sequences come from CD8+ T cells from cultured PBMCs, collected from culture after CMV antigen stimulation. The receptors were sampled from a human donor in good health (CMV status not recorded). Some clones in this sample may be carry-over from other donors' samples.

The chain combines TRBV4-2 with TRBJ2-7, with a tentative D call TRBD1 (6 bases). CDR1 and CDR2 (germline): LGHNA, YNFKEQ. The length of the CDR3 is 16 residues. V was trimmed by 0 bases and J by 0 bases, leaving 12 bases between them. CDR3 DNA: TGTGCCAGCAGCCAAGAGTGGGACATCGTCTCCTACGAGCAGTACTTC. Its protein product is CASSQEWDIVSYEQYF.

This chain links TRBV4-3 with TRBJ1-2, with D uncertain. The germline V gene encodes CDR1 LGHNA and CDR2 YSLEER. V lost 4 bases and J 7 bases, leaving 13 bases between the germline ends. The CDR3 length is 13 residues. The CDR3 spells CASSRTPWGGYTF. The CDR3 coding sequence is TGCGCCAGCAGCCGTACCCCGTGGGGTGGCTACACCTTC.